The T cell receptor beta chain under discussion was sequenced for a study of radiation and T cells in renal cell carcinoma. Background on the study: Nephrectomy followed 15 Gy stereotactic body radiation by 4 weeks.

Time point in this sample: baseline pretreatment blood. The treatment here: 15 Gy SBRT to primary tumor, nephrectomy 4 weeks later. Measured with immunoSEQ multiplex PCR; TCRdb has only the in-frame clones, and not every one. The profile shows roughly 150,000 clones, about 85% of them singletons. Only a few counts were recorded for this clone. CDR1 and CDR2 from the germline V gene are LGHNA and YNFKEQ. CDR3 length equals 15 residues. V shed 0 bases and J 3 bases; nucleotides not matched to a gene: 1. The TCR originated in a woman in her 70s with renal cell carcinoma. The chain links TRBV4-2 to TRBJ2-1; TRBD1 aligns across 8 bases. The sequences come from blood, collected from a patient whose treatment included radiotherapy and nephrectomy. CDR3: CASSQDGQGYNEQFF. CDR3 in DNA: TGTGCCAGCAGCCAAGATGGACAGGGCTACAATGAGCAGTTCTTC.